The 30 T cell receptor beta chains given below trace back to one sample, sequenced in a study of patients and donors after allogeneic stem cell transplantation. TCRdb re-derived calls from the RT-PCR reads in MiXCR, one entry per CDR3 protein. This table has roughly 940,000 distinct CDR3 sequences, roughly 18% appearing once. Sequenced sample: blood, either unsorted or a sorted T cell fraction (not recorded which). Every receptor here comes from a human donor who was either an allogeneic HSCT recipient or a stem cell or donor lymphocyte infusion donor (not recorded which). It is not recorded whose cells these are; they may come from a transplant donor.

V and J are TRBV12-3 or TRBV12-4 and TRBJ1-1, with TRBD1 identical over 7 bases. This CDR3 comprises 15 residues. V trimming: 6 bases; J trimming: 3 bases; junction bases outside the gene matches: 10. The CDR3 DNA follows: TGTGCCAGCAGACCGAACAGGGGAGGGGACACTGAAGCTTTCTTT. This gives the protein CASRPNRGGDTEAFF.

The chain uses TRBV15 and TRBJ2-1; 7 bases fit TRBD2. V was pared by 0 bases and J by 3 bases, with 2 bases of the junction left unmatched. The germline V gene encodes CDR1 LNHNV and CDR2 YYDKDF (reference sequence). There are 15 residues in the CDR3. The CDR3 nucleotides are TGTGCCACCAGCAGAGATCTAGCGGACTACAATGAGCAGTTCTTC. Translation gives CATSRDLADYNEQFF. The variable domain in full, with the rest retrieved from reference TRBV15 and TRBJ2-1, is DAMVIQNPRYQVTQFGKPVTLSCSQTLNHNVMYWYQQKSSQAPKLLFHYYDKDFNNEADTPDNFQSRRPNTSFCFLDIRSPGLGDTAMYLCATSRDLADYNEQFFGPGTRLTVL.

The chain links TRBV5-5 to TRBJ2-1, with D unresolved. Trimming removed 1 base at V and 0 bases at J, with 8 bases between. There are 15 residues in the CDR3. CDR1 is SGHKS, CDR2 YYEKEE, per germline (reference sequence). This CDR3 is CASSLQPSSYNEQFF. The CDR3, as DNA: TGTGCCAGCAGCTTGCAGCCGAGCTCCTACAATGAGCAGTTCTTC.

The chain combines TRBV5-1 with TRBJ2-1, with 9 bases that match TRBD2. The CDR3 is 19 amino acids. Germline V gene sequence: CDR1 SGHRS, CDR2 YFSETQ. V lost 3 bases and J lost 0; bases outside the gene matches: 13. CDR3 nucleotides: TGCGCCAGCAGCTCCCCTAATAATTCGCGGGAGGGCTCCTACAATGAGCAGTTCTTC. This encodes CASSSPNNSREGSYNEQFF.

This clonotype was found a few times. V gene TRBV20-1 combines with J gene TRBJ2-1; TRBD2 matches at 7 bases. This CDR3 region has 14 residues. Germline lookup yields CDR1 DFQATT and CDR2 SNEGSKA (reference sequence). J lost 3 bases, V lost 8 bases, and 10 bases had no gene match. Here the CDR3 reads CSIRIRTSYNEQFF. The DNA of the CDR3 is TGCAGTATACGAATCCGGACTAGCTACAATGAGCAGTTCTTC.

This clonotype appeared a few times. The chain couples TRBV5-1 to TRBJ2-5; 7 nucleotides line up with TRBD1. CDR3 size: 15 residues. Trimming cost V 2 bases and J 1 base; bases outside gene matches: 5. The germline CDR1 and CDR2 sequences are SGHRS and YFSETQ. In nucleotides, the CDR3 is TGCGCCAGCAGCTTCCAAGCAGGGGGCCAAGAGACCCAGTACTTC. It codes for CASSFQAGGQETQYF.

The rearrangement joins TRBV30 to TRBJ2-5; D ambiguous. V was pared by 1 base and J by 6 bases, with 12 bases between. The CDR3 covers 13 residues. Looked up from germline, CDR1 is GTSNPN and CDR2 is SVGIG (reference sequence). Here the CDR3 DNA reads TGTGCCTGGAGTGGGATAGCAGTAAAGACCCAGTACTTC. Translation gives CAWSGIAVKTQYF.

This clonotype showed up many times. The rearrangement links TRBV7-6 to TRBJ2-3, with a possible D match to TRBD1 (6 bases). The CDR3 is made up of 14 amino acids. Germline CDR1 and CDR2: SGHVS and FNYEAQ. Trimming stripped 5 bases from V and 2 bases from J, with 11 bases between. CDR3 residues: CASSLRGYTDTQYF. The CDR3 region has the DNA TGTGCCAGCAGCCTCAGGGGTTACACAGATACGCAGTATTTT.

The CDR3 DNA follows: TGTGCCAGCTCACCATCAAGCAAGTCACCCCTCCACTTT. This codes for CASSPSSKSPLHF. The chain uses TRBV18 and TRBJ1-6; D is uncertain. V dropped 2 bases and J dropped 10 bases, with 9 bases sitting between them. The germline gives CDR1 KGHSH, CDR2 LQKENI. The CDR3 totals 13 residues.

The chain employs TRBV28 and TRBJ1-5, with 7 bases aligning to TRBD1. Germline lookup yields CDR1 MDHEN and CDR2 SYDVKM. The CDR3 length is 15 residues. V shed 4 bases, J shed 2 bases, and the junction held 5 bases outside the gene matches. The CDR3 reads CASSWTQGGNQPQHF. The CDR3 coding sequence is TGTGCCAGCAGTTGGACCCAGGGGGGCAATCAGCCCCAGCATTTT. Full variable domain (missing parts from reference TRBV28 and TRBJ1-5): DVKVTQSSRYLVKRTGEKVFLECVQDMDHENMFWYRQDPGLGLRLIYFSYDVKMKEKGDIPEGYSVSREKKERFSLILESASTNQTSMYLCASSWTQGGNQPQHFGDGTRLSIL.

Ten or more counts support this clonotype. The chain uses TRBV3-1 and TRBJ1-2; possible D gene TRBD1, 6 bases. V was cut by 3 bases and J by 6 bases, with 11 bases left in between. Germline V lookup: CDR1 LGHDT, CDR2 YNNKEL (reference sequence). The CDR3 is 13 residues long. CDR3 DNA: TGTGCCAGCAGCCACGCGAAGGGGGATGGCTACACCTTC. This encodes CASSHAKGDGYTF.

The V and J genes are TRBV9 and TRBJ1-5; 8 bases match TRBD1. Germline CDR1 and CDR2: SGDLS and YYNGEE. This CDR3 has 15 residues. The V segment lost 4 bases and the J segment 7 bases; nucleotides outside the gene matches: 10. The CDR3 DNA sequence: TGTGCCAGCAGCCTAACAGGGGGTCTTTCACAGCCCCAGCATTTT. Translation: CASSLTGGLSQPQHF.

V and J are TRBV29-1 and TRBJ1-4; TRBD1 matches 8 bases. CDR3 length equals 13 residues. J gave up 8 bases and V 7 bases, and 9 bases lay outside the gene matches. In germline, CDR1 is SQVTM, CDR2 ANQGSEA. In DNA, the CDR3 is TGCAGCGCTAAGGACAGGGTCGGGGAAAAACTGTTTTTT. Translating gives CSAKDRVGEKLFF. Combining the CDR3 with reference TRBV29-1 and TRBJ1-4 gives the whole variable domain SAVISQKPSRDICQRGTSLTIQCQVDSQVTMMFWYRQQPGQSLTLIATANQGSEATYESGFVIDKFPISRPNLTFSTLTVSNMSPEDSSIYLCSAKDRVGEKLFFGSGTQLSVL.

The rearrangement joins TRBV5-1 to TRBJ2-2; TRBD2 agrees at 8 bases. This CDR3 is built from 16 residues. Germline V gene lookup returns CDR1 SGHRS and CDR2 YFSETQ. After removal of 1 base from V and 5 bases from J, the junction contained 7 bases not matched to a gene. The CDR3 spells CASSLLSGSGTGELFF. The CDR3 region has the DNA TGCGCCAGCAGCTTGCTCAGCGGGAGTGGGACCGGGGAGCTGTTTTTT.

This clonotype occurred a few times. The chain combines TRBV4-3 with TRBJ2-1, with D tentatively TRBD1 or TRBD2 (5 bases each). Germline CDR1 reads LGHNA; CDR2 reads YSLEER. This CDR3 has 14 residues. V dropped 0 bases and J dropped 8 bases, with 11 bases sitting between them. The CDR3 region has the DNA TGCGCCAGCAGCCAAGAGAATCAGGGAGATGAGCAGTTCTTC. Amino acid sequence: CASSQENQGDEQFF.

The gene calls are TRBV18 and TRBJ1-2, with a tentative D call TRBD1 (5 bases). Trimming took off 3 bases at V and 3 bases at J, with 14 bases between the two ends. The germline gives CDR1 KGHSH, CDR2 LQKENI. This CDR3 has 15 residues. The CDR3 sequence is CASSPSGRDHYGYTF. In DNA form, the CDR3 reads TGTGCCAGCTCACCCTCCGGGAGGGACCACTATGGCTACACCTTC.

This clonotype has just a few counts. This chain joins TRBV6-1 and TRBJ2-4, with D hard to call. CDR1 MNHNS and CDR2 SASEGT come from the germline V gene. Trimming stripped 2 bases from V and 7 bases from J, with 9 bases between. The CDR3 is 13 amino acids. CDR3 in amino acids: CASSEILANIQYF. The CDR3 nucleotides read TGTGCCAGCAGTGAAATACTCGCGAACATTCAGTACTTC.

This clonotype has more than one count but fewer than ten. This chain links TRBV25-1 with TRBJ2-2; no firm D call. Germline V gene data show CDR1 as MGHDK and CDR2 as SYGVNS. The CDR3 runs to 11 residues. V was shortened by 7 bases and J by 7 bases, with 7 bases between the two germline ends. CDR3 residues: CASIEDGELFF. In nucleotides, the CDR3 is TGTGCCAGCATAGAGGACGGGGAGCTGTTTTTT. The variable domain in full, with the rest retrieved from reference TRBV25-1 and TRBJ2-2, is EADIYQTPRYLVIGTGKKITLECSQTMGHDKMYWYQQDPGMELHLIHYSYGVNSTEKGDLSSESTVSRIRTEHFPLTLESARPSHTSQYLCASIEDGELFFGEGSRLTVL.

A few counts support this clonotype. The chain is built from TRBV25-1 and TRBJ1-2, with 8 bases identical to TRBD1. This CDR3 has 13 amino acids. The junction had 7 bases not matched to a gene; V was cut back by 6 bases and J by 7 bases. CDR1 is MGHDK and CDR2 is SYGVNS in the germline V gene. CDR3 in amino acids: CASRIQGESGYTF. The CDR3 DNA sequence: TGTGCCAGCAGAATACAGGGGGAGAGTGGCTACACCTTC.

This clonotype was observed a handful of times. This chain links TRBV11-1 with TRBJ1-1; D is perhaps TRBD1 (6 bases). This CDR3 region has 14 residues. Germline CDR1 reads SGHAT; CDR2 reads FQDESV (reference sequence). The V end was cut by 4 bases, the J end by 4 bases, with 13 bases between. The CDR3 DNA follows: TGTGCCAGCAGCTCACAGGGAAGGGTCACTGAAGCTTTCTTT. This sequence encodes CASSSQGRVTEAFF. The entire variable domain, with the rest obtained from reference TRBV11-1 and TRBJ1-1, is as follows: EAEVAQSPRYKITEKSQAVAFWCDPISGHATLYWYRQILGQGPELLVQFQDESVVDDSQLPKDRFSAERLKGVDSTLKIQPAELGDSAMYLCASSSQGRVTEAFFGQGTRLTVV.

Only a few counts were recorded for this clonotype. This rearrangement joins TRBV27 to TRBJ2-3; TRBD2 agrees at 10 bases. CDR3 length equals 18 residues. Germline CDR1 reads MNHEY; CDR2 reads SMNVEV (reference sequence). With 4 bases clipped from V and 2 bases from J, the junction kept 12 bases outside the gene matches. The CDR3 coding sequence is TGTGCCAGCAGTTCAAAAGCGGGGGGGCGATCCCTCACAGATACGCAGTATTTT. It translates to CASSSKAGGRSLTDTQYF.

The rearrangement uses TRBV9 and TRBJ2-1; D is possibly TRBD2 (6 bases). Germline CDR1 SGDLS, CDR2 YYNGEE. The CDR3 is 15 amino acids. Trimming pared 4 bases from V and 6 bases from J, leaving 17 bases between. The CDR3 DNA is TGTGCCAGCAGCCTCCGCGGGGACCGAGGCAATGAGCAGTTCTTC. It is translated as CASSLRGDRGNEQFF.

The CDR3 loop is CAISEGEVGNEQFF. The DNA for the CDR3 is TGTGCCATCAGTGAAGGAGAGGTTGGGAATGAGCAGTTCTTC. The rearrangement joins TRBV10-3 to TRBJ2-1, with no clear D. CDR1 ENHRY and CDR2 SYGVKD come from the germline V gene. The CDR3 covers 14 residues. The V end lost 3 bases, the J end lost 7 bases, and 13 bases lay between the germline ends.

This clonotype was seen a few times. V gene TRBV27 combines with J gene TRBJ1-6; D is possibly TRBD1 (6 bases). The germline V gene has CDR1 MNHEY and CDR2 SMNVEV (reference sequence). Trimming took off 0 bases at V and 6 bases at J, with 12 bases between the two ends. The CDR3 extends over 16 amino acids. The CDR3 region has the DNA TGTGCCAGCAGTTTATCGGGGGACAACATTAATTCACCCCTCCACTTT. Encoded protein: CASSLSGDNINSPLHF.

In this sample, this clonotype turned up many times. The chain links TRBV5-1 to TRBJ1-1; D is uncertain. The V end was cut by 4 bases, the J end by 5 bases, with 12 bases between. CDR1 and CDR2 from the germline V gene are SGHRS and YFSETQ. The CDR3 length is 13 residues. CDR3 region: CASSPQVGTEAFF. The DNA for the CDR3 is TGCGCCAGCAGCCCCCAGGTTGGTACTGAAGCTTTCTTT.

The rearrangement links TRBV4-2 to TRBJ1-2; D is unclear. The CDR3 is made up of 13 amino acids. Germline V gene lookup returns CDR1 LGHNA and CDR2 YNFKEQ. V lost 4 bases, J lost 8 bases, and 14 bases lay in between. DNA of the CDR3: TGTGCCAGCAGCCCACGACCACGTGGGGGCTACACCTTC. It translates to CASSPRPRGGYTF.

This clonotype was observed a few times. V is TRBV20-1 and J is TRBJ2-3; D is perhaps TRBD2 (6 bases). V was cut by 3 bases and J by 4 bases, with 14 bases left in between. The CDR3 runs 14 residues. Per the germline V gene, CDR1 is DFQATT and CDR2 is SNEGSKA (reference sequence). The CDR3: CSASRAGRADTQYF. In DNA form, the CDR3 reads TGCAGTGCTAGCCGAGCGGGTCGGGCAGATACGCAGTATTTT.

This clonotype has only a few counts. The J gene is TRBJ2-1, the V gene TRBV7-6, with TRBD1 matching over 10 bases. Trimming cost V 4 bases and J 4 bases; bases outside gene matches: 4. The CDR3 loop spans 15 amino acids. CDR1 and CDR2 (germline): SGHVS, FNYEAQ. CDR3 amino acids: CASSSGQGVYNEQFF. The CDR3 DNA reads TGTGCCAGCAGCTCCGGACAGGGGGTATACAATGAGCAGTTCTTC.

This clonotype is a singleton in its sample. V and J are TRBV5-5 and TRBJ2-7; D is ambiguous. Looked up from germline, CDR1 is SGHKS and CDR2 is YYEKEE (reference sequence). V was pared by 0 bases and J by 3 bases, with 13 bases between. The CDR3 length is 15 residues. The CDR3 spells CASSLAFPGLYEQYF. DNA of the CDR3: TGTGCCAGCAGCTTGGCCTTTCCGGGTCTCTACGAGCAGTACTTC.

The V call is TRBV30, the J call TRBJ1-2; no reliable D call. V was trimmed by 4 bases and J by 7 bases, leaving 4 bases between them. This CDR3 has 9 residues. The V gene's germline CDR1 is GTSNPN and CDR2 SVGIG (reference sequence). CDR3 bases: TGTGCCTGGAAGGCTGGCTACACCTTC. It specifies CAWKAGYTF.